This T cell receptor beta chain was documented in a study of beta chain features in type 1 diabetes (dated by TCRdb to about 2018). In the study overall: Mean age, gender distribution, total cell number and subset yield were not different between patients and healthy donors. A total of some 100,000,000 sorted cells were examined across all samples, and a strong correlation was observed between cell number per subset and RNA yield. The study compared TCRB repertoires of sorted circulating CD4+ T cell subsets between recently diagnosed type 1 diabetes patients and matched healthy donors. Naive and central memory subsets were obtained from all 28 donors, but regulatory and stem cell-like memory subsets were isolated from only 8 patients and about 8 healthy donors. Overall results and qualifications from the work: Only small numbers of individuals were included in the HLA sub-analyses, which left unresolved whether HLA type had any influence on TCRB rearrangement. Because cDNA rather than genomic DNA was sequenced, highly expressing activated cells could have been over-represented, although no difference in activation and CD3 levels was found between groups. Naive, central memory and regulatory TCRB repertoires appeared more similar among patients than among healthy donors. Type 1 diabetes patients showed a moderate but significant shortening of TCRB CDR3 length in all four CD4+ subsets. Fewer insertions and more nucleotide deletions at VDJ recombination sites were observed in patients with type 1 diabetes, implying thymic rearrangement abnormalities. Shorter templates might be favored by PCR, yet because patient and control samples were amplified and corrected together, any such skew would affect both groups equally.

As for this clone: Its binding antigen is unknown. Per-nucleotide qualities are absent, and no much larger clonotype sits a single base away.

Each donor gave one peripheral blood draw, approximately 0.11 L on average, collected into heparinised tubes. A BD FACSAria II and a panel including CD45RO, CCR7, CD25, CD127, CD95 and CD27 were used to sort naive, central memory, regulatory and stem cell-like memory CD4+ T cells. Purity was above 98% for every sorted population. PBMCs were isolated right away by Lymphoprep density gradient centrifugation and were stained directly, without culture. So that batch effects would be minimized, each experiment stained and sorted samples in pairs, pairing one healthy donor with one patient. Based on the germline V gene, the CDR1 and CDR2 sequences are SGHTA and FQGTGA. There are 14 amino acids in the CDR3, from cysteine to phenylalanine inclusive. Only the CDR3 portion is preserved as DNA: 42 bases, with reading frame beginning at the first base. The trim is 2 bases for V and 2 bases for J, with a gap of 9 bases between the germline ends.

The entire amount of isolated RNA was reverse transcribed using the High Capacity cDNA Reverse Transcription Kit, so the sequenced TCRB transcripts were expressed ones. Deep immunoSEQ sequencing was applied to naive, central memory and regulatory T cell samples, giving an average of roughly 3.6 million total reads per sample. Sorted cells were lysed in RLT buffer and RNA was extracted with DNase-treated RNeasy Micro or Mini kits, depending on cell number. To prevent cross-contamination, every cell subset was processed on its own, while patient and healthy donor samples were processed together. The immunoSEQ multiplex PCR was used to amplify TCRB sequences from cDNA, generating 87-bp fragments that spanned the CDR3 region. Amplicons were sequenced on the Illumina HiSeq platform. The paper's processing steps were these. PCR bias was computationally corrected using synthetic template baselines, reads within Hamming distance 2 were collapsed, and singletons that could not be merged were discarded. By aligning reads against IMGT, V, D and J genes, CDR3 length, and insertions or deletions at six rearrangement sites were assigned. Clonotype counts were normalized to sorted cell number within each subset before computing true diversity and Gini coefficients with the tcR R package. The overlap coefficient, calculated on TCRB nucleotide sequences, was used to quantify repertoire sharing. As a proxy for the pre-selection repertoire, out-of-frame TCRB sequences from naive cells were analyzed. Entries here come from immuneACCESS through TCRdb and include only in-frame sequences with V and J called. Some clones fail to appear in such tables; in the studies checked, an unresolved V gene covers under half of the shortfall, and the cause of the remainder is unknown. Clone size and the V and J calls come from that table; the DNA yielded D and trimming. The sample data list more than 250,000 clones, and 24% of these were observed just once. Of the sample, 0.012% is held by the ten largest clones.

The rearranged segments are TRBV7-3 and TRBJ1-2; the D gene remains uncertain. The TCR sequence derives from a woman aged 30 to 39 with type 1 diabetes. Source material: naive CD4+ T cells from blood. According to the study, the label for this sample's cell subset or site signals: true naive CD4+ T cells. The sequence in DNA is TGTGCCAGCAGCTTATCGTCGGGAAACTATGGCTACACCTTC. This codes for CASSLSSGNYGYTF.